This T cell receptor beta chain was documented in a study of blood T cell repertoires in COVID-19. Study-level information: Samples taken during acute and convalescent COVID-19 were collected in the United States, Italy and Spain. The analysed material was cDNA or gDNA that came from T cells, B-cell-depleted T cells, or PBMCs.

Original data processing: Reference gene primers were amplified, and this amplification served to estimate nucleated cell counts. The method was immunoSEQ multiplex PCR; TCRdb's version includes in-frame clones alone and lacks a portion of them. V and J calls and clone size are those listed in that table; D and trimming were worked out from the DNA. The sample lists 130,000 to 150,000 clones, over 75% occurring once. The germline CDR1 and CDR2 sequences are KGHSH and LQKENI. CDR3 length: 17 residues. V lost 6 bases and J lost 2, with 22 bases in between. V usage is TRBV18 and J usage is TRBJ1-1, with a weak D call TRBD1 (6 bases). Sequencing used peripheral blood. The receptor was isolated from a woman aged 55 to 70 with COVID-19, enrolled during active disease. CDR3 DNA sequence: TGTGCCAGCTCCCTCACCGCCCGACCAGGGGATAACACTGAAGCTTTCTTT. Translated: CASSLTARPGDNTEAFF.